Below, one TCR beta chain is given with its context. Germline CDR1 reads SGDLS; CDR2 reads YYNGEE. Between the trimmed V and J ends, which lost 2 bases and 2 bases, there was a span of 14 bases. The CDR3 runs 16 residues. The assay was immunoSEQ multiplex PCR, and TCRdb's table has in-frame clones only and misses some. The sample lists about 160,000 clones; about 87% were seen once. These data come from a study of blood T cell repertoires in COVID-19. This clonotype was obtained from a woman in her sixties who had recovered from COVID-19. The sequenced sample was peripheral blood. The chain recombines TRBV9 with TRBJ1-3, with a tentative D call TRBD1 (6 bases). The CDR3 region is CASSVLNTGTGNTIYF. CDR3 in DNA: TGTGCCAGCAGCGTGTTGAACACAGGGACTGGAAACACCATATATTTT.